These 25 T cell receptor beta chains came from one sample sequenced in a study of blood T cell repertoires in COVID-19. Using immunoSEQ multiplex PCR, the repertoire was profiled, and TCRdb retains in-frame clones only, with some absent. The table has about 73,000 clones, 65% to 85% seen once. Sequencing used peripheral blood. The receptor set was obtained from a man aged 80 or over with active or convalescent COVID-19.

This CDR3 is CASSLVRAPGELFF. In nucleotides, the CDR3 is TGTGCCAGCAGCTTGGTGAGGGCGCCCGGGGAGCTGTTTTTT. The rearrangement joins TRBV5-6 to TRBJ2-2, with D possibly matching TRBD2 (5 bases). The CDR3 contains 14 residues. The V gene's germline CDR1 is SGHDT and CDR2 YYEEEE. Trimming removed 0 bases from V and 6 bases from J, with 9 bases in between.

This clone has just a few counts. The rearrangement uses TRBV14 and TRBJ1-6; 7 bases align to TRBD1. V dropped 5 bases and J dropped 6; count of bases not matched to a gene: 10. The CDR3 loop spans 16 amino acids. Per germline, CDR1 SGHDN and CDR2 FVKESK. As DNA, the CDR3 is TGTGCCAGCAGCTTAACCCGGGACAGCTTTAATTCACCCCTCCACTTT. It translates to CASSLTRDSFNSPLHF.

The chain employs TRBV11-2 and TRBJ2-7, with TRBD1 identical over 7 bases. Trimming cost V 4 bases and J 3 bases; bases outside gene matches: 3. CDR1 SGHAT and CDR2 FQNNGV come from the germline V gene. The CDR3 has 13 residues. The CDR3 here is CASSYRGHYEQYF. The DNA of the CDR3 is TGTGCCAGCAGCTACAGGGGACACTACGAGCAGTACTTC.

This chain connects TRBV27 to TRBJ2-5; 10 bases map to TRBD1. With 6 bases clipped from V and 3 bases from J, the junction kept 16 bases outside the gene matches. CDR3 length: 18 amino acids. Germline loops: CDR1 MNHEY, CDR2 SMNVEV (reference sequence). The CDR3 DNA reads TGTGCCAGCAGCACGACCGTTCCCAGGACAGGGGGTAAAGAGACCCAGTACTTC. It specifies CASSTTVPRTGGKETQYF.

The rearrangement links TRBV6-5 to TRBJ2-3; D may be TRBD1 (6 bases). CDR3 length equals 15 residues. The germline V gene has CDR1 MNHEY and CDR2 SVGAGI. Trimming removed 5 bases from V and 2 bases from J, with 14 bases in between. CDR3 bases: TGTGCCAGCAGTAGGGACACCGTCTACACAGATACGCAGTATTTT. This translates into CASSRDTVYTDTQYF.

V is TRBV18 and J is TRBJ2-1; 12 positions agree with TRBD1. Germline V gene lookup returns CDR1 KGHSH and CDR2 LQKENI. This CDR3 region has 15 residues. J gave up 5 bases and V 6 bases, and 5 bases lay outside the gene matches. In DNA, the CDR3 is TGTGCCAGCTCGCCCGGGACAGGGGGCCACAATGAGCAGTTCTTC. Amino acid sequence: CASSPGTGGHNEQFF.

The chain combines TRBV16 with TRBJ2-5; the D gene is possibly TRBD1 (6 bases). Trimming took 7 bases from V and 4 from J, leaving 19 bases between them. The V gene's germline CDR1 is KGHSY and CDR2 FQNENV. The CDR3 has 15 residues. The CDR3 DNA reads as TGTGCCAGCACCCACGGGGACATCTCTCGAGAGACCCAGTACTTC. This codes for CASTHGDISRETQYF.

The V and J genes are TRBV2 and TRBJ1-6, with D maybe TRBD1 (5 bases). This CDR3 is built from 18 residues. Trimming stripped 2 bases from V and 4 bases from J, with 18 bases between. Looked up from germline, CDR1 is SNHLY and CDR2 is FYNNEI. The CDR3 DNA reads as TGTGCCAGCAGTGAACGGGCCGGGCGGGGGATTTATAATTCACCCCTCCACTTT. Translating gives CASSERAGRGIYNSPLHF.

This chain joins TRBV25-1 and TRBJ1-1, with D perhaps matching TRBD1 (6 bases). V was trimmed by 1 base and J by 3 bases, leaving 12 bases between them. This CDR3 is built from 15 residues. Germline CDR1 MGHDK, CDR2 SYGVNS. The CDR3 DNA sequence: TGTGCCAGCAGTGAATTTAACAGGGCCGACACTGAAGCTTTCTTT. Protein product: CASSEFNRADTEAFF.

This clone was observed once. This chain uses TRBV7-2 with TRBJ2-1; 10 bases agree with TRBD2. Germline CDR1 reads SGHTA; CDR2 reads FQGNSA. The CDR3 has 19 residues. Trimming cost V 7 bases and J 5 bases; bases outside gene matches: 20. The CDR3 region is CASNPELAGGGGNNNEQFF. Here the CDR3 DNA reads TGTGCCAGCAACCCTGAGTTAGCGGGAGGAGGGGGGAATAACAATGAGCAGTTCTTC.

The CDR3 DNA sequence: TGTGCCAGTAGTACAGGGCGGTCCTTCCAAGAGACCCAGTACTTC. It yields the protein CASSTGRSFQETQYF. The chain carries TRBV19 and TRBJ2-5; weak D call: TRBD1 (5 bases). The germline gives CDR1 LNHDA, CDR2 SQIVND (reference sequence). The CDR3 extends over 15 amino acids. Trimming cost V 4 bases and J 1 base, with 13 bases left between them.

V is TRBV15 and J is TRBJ2-6; the D gene is possibly TRBD1 (8 bases). V was trimmed by 3 bases and J by 0 bases, leaving 18 bases between them. The CDR3 extends over 19 amino acids. The V gene's germline CDR1 is LNHNV and CDR2 YYDKDF (reference sequence). The CDR3 loop reads CATSRGGGTGNSGANVLTF. DNA of the CDR3: TGTGCCACCAGCAGGGGAGGGGGGACAGGCAACTCTGGGGCCAACGTCCTGACTTTC. Full variable domain (rest looked up from reference TRBV15 and TRBJ2-6): DAMVIQNPRYQVTQFGKPVTLSCSQTLNHNVMYWYQQKSSQAPKLLFHYYDKDFNNEADTPDNFQSRRPNTSFCFLDIRSPGLGDTAMYLCATSRGGGTGNSGANVLTFGAGSRLTVL.

Only a few counts were recorded for this clone. This chain joins TRBV5-1 and TRBJ1-1; tentative D call: TRBD1 (5 bases). The CDR3 sequence is 14 residues long. Germline CDR1 reads SGHRS; CDR2 reads YFSETQ. V was cut by 4 bases and J by 5 bases, with 15 bases left in between. The CDR3 reads CASSRLPGGTEAFF. The CDR3 nucleotides are TGCGCCAGCAGCCGCCTACCGGGGGGGACTGAAGCTTTCTTT.

The chain has TRBV4-1 and TRBJ2-7; TRBD2 matches 8 bases. V lost 2 bases and J lost 6; bases outside the gene matches: 12. Germline assignment: CDR1 MGHRA and CDR2 YSYEKL. This CDR3 is built from 16 residues. The CDR3 reads CASSQSNGGAFPEQYF. CDR3 in DNA: TGCGCCAGCAGCCAATCAAACGGGGGGGCTTTCCCCGAGCAGTACTTC.

This chain connects TRBV28 to TRBJ2-6; 7 nucleotides align to TRBD2. The V gene's germline CDR1 is MDHEN and CDR2 SYDVKM. J was trimmed by 4 bases and V by 5 bases; bases with no gene match: 5. The CDR3 is 15 residues long. CDR3 loop: CASSLGGTGANVLTF. The CDR3 DNA follows: TGTGCCAGCAGTCTCGGGGGGACGGGGGCCAACGTCCTGACTTTC.

This chain uses TRBV19 with TRBJ1-3, with a weak D call TRBD1 (6 bases). CDR1 is LNHDA, CDR2 SQIVND, per germline (reference sequence). V was cut by 7 bases and J by 2 bases, with 9 bases left in between. This CDR3 region has 13 residues. CDR3 sequence: CASNREPGNTIYF. The CDR3 nucleotides read TGTGCCAGTAACAGGGAACCTGGAAACACCATATATTTT.

This clone has just a few counts. The chain couples TRBV18 to TRBJ1-5, with D perhaps matching TRBD1 (5 bases). The germline CDR1 and CDR2 sequences are KGHSH and LQKENI. V lost 4 bases, J lost 2 bases, and 18 bases lay in between. This CDR3 is built from 17 residues. The CDR3 DNA reads as TGTGCCAGCTCACGGATGGCTCGGGGGGGTGGCAATCAGCCCCAGCATTTT. Translating it yields CASSRMARGGGNQPQHF.

The chain joins TRBV19 to TRBJ1-5, with D hard to call. This CDR3 contains 15 residues. The V and J ends lost 3 bases and 0 bases respectively, with 9 bases between them. CDR1 LNHDA and CDR2 SQIVND come from the germline V gene (reference sequence). This chain's CDR3 is CASSIVRNSNQPQHF. The DNA for the CDR3 is TGTGCCAGTAGTATCGTGCGGAATAGCAATCAGCCCCAGCATTTT. Drawing the rest from reference TRBV19 and TRBJ1-5, the complete variable domain is DGGITQSPKYLFRKEGQNVTLSCEQNLNHDAMYWYRQDPGQGLRLIYYSQIVNDFQKGDIAEGYSVSREKKESFPLTVTSAQKNPTAFYLCASSIVRNSNQPQHFGDGTRLSIL.

The chain employs TRBV12-3 or TRBV12-4 and TRBJ2-1; D is perhaps TRBD2 (6 bases). The length of the CDR3 is 13 residues. V lost 6 bases and J 15 bases, leaving 21 bases between the germline ends. Written as DNA, the CDR3 is TGTGCCAGCAGCCTCCATGGGATCGGGGGTACGTTCTTC. Its translation: CASSLHGIGGTFF.

The gene calls are TRBV24-1 and TRBJ2-2; 9 bases align to TRBD1. The CDR3 is 19 amino acids. Germline assignment: CDR1 KGHDR and CDR2 SFDVKD. V lost 0 bases, J lost 4 bases, and 11 bases stayed unmatched. In DNA form, the CDR3 reads TGTGCCACCAGTGATTTGCCCAGACCCGGGACAGGGTTCACCGGGGAGCTGTTTTTT. Protein: CATSDLPRPGTGFTGELFF.

J is TRBJ1-2 and V is TRBV11-2; 7 bases map to TRBD1. The CDR3 has 14 residues. The J segment lost 6 bases and the V segment lost 5 bases, leaving 9 bases of the junction unmatched. The V gene's germline CDR1 is SGHAT and CDR2 FQNNGV. CDR3 bases: TGTGCCAGCAGCCGCAACAGGGGCTCGGATGGCTACACCTTC. It is translated as CASSRNRGSDGYTF.

This clone has just a few counts. The gene calls are TRBV7-6 and TRBJ1-3; D gene unclear. Germline V lookup: CDR1 SGHVS, CDR2 FNYEAQ. The V end lost 1 base, the J end lost 0 bases, and 7 bases lay between the germline ends. CDR3 length equals 15 residues. The CDR3 DNA reads as TGTGCCAGCAGCTTAGACGGTCTCTCTGGAAACACCATATATTTT. Protein: CASSLDGLSGNTIYF.

The chain couples TRBV6-5 to TRBJ2-7, with 7 bases aligning to TRBD2. In germline, CDR1 is MNHEY, CDR2 SVGAGI. The junction had 8 bases not matched to a gene; V was cut back by 7 bases and J by 2 bases. This CDR3 spans 14 amino acids. CDR3 coding DNA: TGTGCCAGCAAAGTCGGGACTACCGCCTACGAGCAGTACTTC. Translating it yields CASKVGTTAYEQYF.

V and J are TRBV5-1 and TRBJ1-1; D not resolved. Trimming pared 0 bases from V and 0 bases from J, leaving 6 bases between. In germline, CDR1 is SGHRS, CDR2 YFSETQ. The CDR3 extends over 14 amino acids. CDR3 DNA: TGCGCCAGCAGCTTGGTACCGGTGAACACTGAAGCTTTCTTT. Translating it yields CASSLVPVNTEAFF.

The V gene is TRBV30, the J gene TRBJ2-5; 7 bases fit TRBD2. Per the germline V gene, CDR1 is GTSNPN and CDR2 is SVGIG (reference sequence). J was trimmed by 5 bases and V by 3 bases; bases with no gene match: 6. This CDR3 spans 13 amino acids. CDR3 sequence (DNA): TGTGCCTGGAGCGGGGGGTTTAGGGAGACCCAGTACTTC. Translating it yields CAWSGGFRETQYF.